These T cell receptor beta chains were read from a single sample in a study of cytomegalovirus exposure and HLA in healthy donors. Here immunoSEQ multiplex PCR was the method, and the copy in TCRdb shows in-frame clones only, minus some. Of about 140,000 clones listed, more than 55% are singletons. Sequenced input: PBMCs. These receptors came from a woman aged 60-70 years in good health and CMV-seronegative. Both conserved end residues are part of each CDR3. A D gene is named only where the DNA matches it firmly. Clone size is stated in some rows and not others, as once, few, many or a class when expanded.

V	size	J	D	CDR3	DNA
TRBV6-6	NA	TRBJ1-2	NA	CASSYGGNYGYTF	TGTGCCAGCAGTTATGGGGGCAACTATGGCTACACCTTC
TRBV18	NA	TRBJ2-7	NA	CASSRTNPSGAATGEQYF	TGTGCCAGCTCCAGGACCAATCCATCCGGAGCGGCGACGGGCGAGCAGTACTTC
TRBV5-1	NA	TRBJ2-1	TRBD2	CASSLEGLSEGEQFF	TGCGCCAGCAGCTTGGAGGGACTATCCGAAGGTGAGCAGTTCTTC
TRBV5-1	few	TRBJ1-5	NA	CASSLGPVGNQPQHF	TGCGCCAGCAGCTTGGGGCCAGTGGGCAATCAGCCCCAGCATTTT
TRBV5-4	few	TRBJ1-2	NA	CASSLVAGNNGYTF	TGTGCCAGCAGCTTGGTGGCAGGGAATAATGGCTACACCTTC
TRBV4-1	NA	TRBJ2-1	TRBD2	CASSHRDYQGEQFF	TGCGCCAGCAGCCATCGGGACTACCAGGGTGAGCAGTTCTTC
TRBV7-3	few	TRBJ1-1	TRBD1	CASSTRQGTEAFF	TGTGCCAGCAGCACCAGACAGGGCACTGAAGCTTTCTTT
TRBV19	NA	TRBJ2-2	TRBD2	CASSLGLAAGELFF	TGTGCCAGTAGTCTCGGACTAGCAGCCGGGGAGCTGTTTTTT
TRBV29-1	NA	TRBJ2-7	NA	CSVVGLTVNEQYF	TGCAGCGTTGTTGGACTGACGGTGAACGAGCAGTACTTC
TRBV6-5	NA	TRBJ1-5	NA	CASSEHGVGQPQHF	TGTGCCAGCAGTGAACACGGGGTAGGGCAGCCCCAGCATTTT
TRBV9	NA	TRBJ2-2	TRBD1	CASSGLGTALTGELFF	TGTGCCAGCAGCGGACTCGGGACAGCTTTGACCGGGGAGCTGTTTTTT
TRBV7-9	few	TRBJ1-2	NA	CSSSLGPATGYGYTF	TGTTCCAGCAGCTTAGGCCCGGCCACGGGATATGGCTACACCTTC
TRBV18	few	TRBJ2-7	TRBD1	CASSSTGGYSYEQYF	TGTGCCAGCTCGTCGACAGGGGGATATAGCTACGAGCAGTACTTC
TRBV5-4	NA	TRBJ2-2	NA	CASSKQGTGELFF	TGTGCCAGCAGCAAACAGGGCACCGGGGAGCTGTTTTTT
TRBV7-2	NA	TRBJ2-5	NA	CASKSGIDRETQYF	TGTGCCAGCAAATCAGGGATTGATCGGGAGACCCAGTACTTC
TRBV29-1	NA	TRBJ2-1	NA	CSVAAGRNEQFF	TGCAGCGTTGCAGCGGGTCGGAATGAGCAGTTCTTC
TRBV5-1	NA	TRBJ2-7	TRBD1	CASSLGTGSFYEQYF	TGCGCCAGCAGCTTGGGGACAGGAAGTTTCTACGAGCAGTACTTC
TRBV15	NA	TRBJ1-5	TRBD1	CATSSGDRGQSAQHF	TGTGCCACCAGCAGCGGGGACAGGGGGCAATCGGCCCAGCATTTT
TRBV4-2	NA	TRBJ1-1	NA	CASSSEATMNTEAFF	TGTGCCAGCAGCTCTGAAGCGACCATGAACACTGAAGCTTTCTTT
TRBV7-2	few	TRBJ2-1	NA	CASSLGSSREQFF	TGTGCCAGCAGCTTAGGCTCCTCCAGAGAGCAGTTCTTC
TRBV5-1	NA	TRBJ1-4	NA	CASSLSGANEKLFF	TGCGCCAGCAGCTTGAGCGGGGCTAATGAAAAACTGTTTTTT
TRBV5-6	NA	TRBJ2-1	TRBD2	CASSNGAIAGWDEQFF	TGTGCCAGCAGCAATGGGGCCATAGCGGGATGGGATGAGCAGTTCTTC
TRBV19	NA	TRBJ1-1	TRBD1	CASSATGGNTEAFF	TGTGCCAGTAGTGCGACAGGGGGGAACACTGAAGCTTTCTTT
TRBV19	NA	TRBJ1-1	NA	CASSRYGVENTEAFF	TGTGCCAGTAGTAGGTACGGGGTGGAGAACACTGAAGCTTTCTTT
TRBV6-5	NA	TRBJ2-5	TRBD1	CASSYSGQGQETQYF	TGTGCCAGCAGTTACTCTGGACAGGGACAAGAGACCCAGTACTTC
TRBV11-2	NA	TRBJ1-1	NA	CASSLGVGGEAFF	TGTGCCAGCAGCTTAGGAGTAGGGGGTGAAGCTTTCTTT
TRBV11-3	NA	TRBJ1-1	TRBD1	CASSAGDRPTEAFF	TGTGCCAGCAGCGCGGGGGACAGGCCAACTGAAGCTTTCTTT
TRBV6-5	NA	TRBJ2-7	NA	CASSSGNSGYEQYF	TGTGCCAGCAGTTCCGGGAACTCCGGCTACGAGCAGTACTTC
TRBV19	NA	TRBJ2-3	TRBD2	CASSLGTSAFTDTQYF	TGTGCCAGTAGCCTCGGGACTAGCGCCTTCACAGATACGCAGTATTTT
TRBV7-9	NA	TRBJ1-4	TRBD1	CASSLEGQGTEKLFF	TGTGCCAGCAGCTTAGAAGGACAGGGAACTGAAAAACTGTTTTTT
TRBV6-5	NA	TRBJ2-7	TRBD1	CASRSGTGRREQYF	TGTGCCAGCAGATCCGGGACAGGGAGGAGGGAGCAGTACTTC
TRBV9	NA	TRBJ1-4	TRBD1	CASSVGGTGRHRGNEKLFF	TGTGCCAGCAGCGTAGGGGGGACAGGGCGTCACCGGGGTAATGAAAAACTGTTTTTT
TRBV5-1	few	TRBJ2-5	NA	CASSIPGLQKETQYF	TGCGCCAGCAGCATTCCGGGACTTCAAAAAGAGACCCAGTACTTC
TRBV28	NA	TRBJ1-1	NA	CASGRNRNTEAFF	TGTGCCAGCGGCCGGAACAGGAACACTGAAGCTTTCTTT
TRBV5-6	NA	TRBJ2-5	TRBD1	CASSLLGQGRSQETQYF	TGTGCCAGCAGCTTGTTAGGACAGGGAAGGAGCCAAGAGACCCAGTACTTC
TRBV5-1	once	TRBJ2-1	TRBD1	CASSSGRGPFGEQFF	TGCGCCAGCAGCTCGGGCAGGGGGCCGTTCGGTGAGCAGTTCTTC
TRBV5-4	NA	TRBJ1-4	TRBD1	CASSPKPGQGEEKLFF	TGTGCCAGCAGCCCTAAACCGGGACAGGGAGAAGAAAAACTGTTTTTT
TRBV19	NA	TRBJ2-2	NA	CASRPQGGNTGELFF	TGTGCCAGTAGGCCCCAGGGCGGGAACACCGGGGAGCTGTTTTTT
TRBV7-9	once	TRBJ1-2	NA	CSSSPRGRRDYGYTF	TGTTCCAGCAGTCCCCGTGGCAGGAGGGACTATGGCTACACCTTC
TRBV7-4	NA	TRBJ1-1	NA	CASSLSDERGAFF	TGTGCCAGCAGCTTAAGCGATGAGCGGGGAGCTTTCTTT
TRBV29-1	NA	TRBJ1-2	NA	CSVGQGDGYTF	TGCAGCGTTGGTCAGGGTGATGGCTACACCTTC
TRBV7-8	few	TRBJ2-3	NA	CASSSLGRAQYF	TGTGCCAGCAGCTCCTTGGGCCGAGCGCAGTATTTT
TRBV5-4	NA	TRBJ1-2	TRBD1	CASSLAVGQGYGYTF	TGTGCCAGCAGCTTGGCCGTAGGACAGGGGTATGGCTACACCTTC
TRBV19	NA	TRBJ2-3	TRBD2	CASSPRLAVLTDTQYF	TGTGCCAGTAGTCCCCGACTAGCGGTCCTCACAGATACGCAGTATTTT
TRBV19	NA	TRBJ1-1	NA	CASSIVIRGTEAFF	TGTGCCAGTAGTATAGTGATCAGGGGCACTGAAGCTTTCTTT
TRBV4-2	NA	TRBJ1-2	NA	CASSQDVGGIYGYTF	TGTGCCAGCAGCCAAGACGTGGGGGGAATCTATGGCTACACCTTC
TRBV27	NA	TRBJ2-1	TRBD2	CASRIGAGVGNEQFF	TGTGCCAGCAGGATTGGAGCGGGAGTGGGCAATGAGCAGTTCTTC
TRBV6-1	NA	TRBJ1-4	NA	CASSEAFRGEKLFF	TGTGCCAGCAGTGAAGCTTTTCGGGGTGAAAAACTGTTTTTT
TRBV25-1	once	TRBJ2-7	TRBD1	CASSVPGTGAGEQYF	TGTGCCAGCAGTGTCCCCGGGACAGGGGCTGGGGAGCAGTACTTC
TRBV19	NA	TRBJ2-3	NA	CASGLEARTDTQYF	TGTGCCAGCGGGTTGGAGGCTCGCACAGATACGCAGTATTTT
TRBV10-3	NA	TRBJ1-2	TRBD1	CAISESRGQGGYTF	TGTGCCATCAGTGAGTCGCGAGGACAGGGGGGCTACACCTTC